Shown below are 22 T cell receptor beta chains from a single sample sequenced in a study of T cell repertoires in cytomegalovirus infection. TCRdb analysed the reads with MiXCR anew, one entry per CDR3 protein. The repertoire holds roughly 640,000 distinct CDR3 sequences, with 20% to 25% as singletons. The source material was CD8+ T cells from PBMCs. Source of these receptors: a human donor in good health (CMV status not recorded). Some clones in this sample may be carry-over from other donors' samples.

This clonotype was recorded at least ten times. The chain combines TRBV28 with TRBJ1-5; 9 bases are shared with TRBD1. The J segment lost 5 bases and the V segment lost 4 bases, leaving 6 bases of the junction unmatched. Germline values: CDR1 MDHEN, CDR2 SYDVKM. The CDR3 has 15 residues. The CDR3 sequence: CASSSGQGWDQPQHF. The CDR3 nucleotides read TGTGCCAGCAGTTCGGGACAGGGATGGGATCAGCCCCAGCATTTT.

The chain couples TRBV5-5 to TRBJ1-2, with TRBD1 matching 9 bases. Germline trimming cut 6 bases from V and 2 bases from J; bases unmatched to any gene: 8. Germline V gene data show CDR1 as SGHKS and CDR2 as YYEKEE (reference sequence). CDR3 length equals 15 residues. CDR3 amino acids: CASNYKQGANYGYTF. The CDR3 DNA follows: TGTGCCAGCAACTATAAACAGGGGGCGAACTATGGCTACACCTTC. Full variable domain (rest looked up from reference TRBV5-5 and TRBJ1-2): DAGVTQSPTHLIKTRGQQVTLRCSPISGHKSVSWYQQVLGQGPQFIFQYYEKEERGRGNFPDRFSARQFPNYSSELNVNALLLGDSALYLCASNYKQGANYGYTFGSGTRLTVV.

This clonotype was seen at least ten times. This chain connects TRBV7-3 to TRBJ2-1; D gene unclear. This CDR3 contains 12 residues. V was cut by 0 bases and J by 8 bases, with 5 bases left in between. Germline assignment: CDR1 SGHTA and CDR2 FQGTGA. In DNA, the CDR3 is TGTGCCAGCAGCTTAACGGCTGATGAGCAGTTCTTC. It codes for CASSLTADEQFF.

The chain combines TRBV4-2 with TRBJ1-2; D possibly corresponds to TRBD1 (6 bases). The V gene lost 1 base and the J gene lost 3 bases, with 15 bases spanning the gap. The CDR3 loop spans 16 amino acids. CDR1 is LGHNA, CDR2 YNFKEQ, per germline. The CDR3 protein is CASSQVSRTEDYGYTF. DNA for the CDR3: TGTGCCAGCAGCCAAGTTTCGCGGACAGAAGACTATGGCTACACCTTC.

The chain combines TRBV7-9 with TRBJ2-5; 8 positions agree with TRBD1. In germline, CDR1 is SEHNR, CDR2 FQNEAQ (reference sequence). Trimming cost V 8 bases and J 2 bases; bases outside gene matches: 7. The CDR3 sequence is 14 residues long. The CDR3, as DNA: TGTGCCAGCCGCGACCGGACAGGGCAAGAGACCCAGTACTTC. This codes for CASRDRTGQETQYF.

This clonotype is a singleton in its sample. This may arise from a read error, as a much more abundant clone is one base away. This chain links TRBV24-1 with TRBJ2-3; the match to TRBD1 covers 10 bases. The germline V gene encodes CDR1 KGHDR and CDR2 SFDVKD. This CDR3 region has 13 residues. The V gene end was trimmed by 11 bases and the J gene end by 4 bases; junction bases not matched to a gene: 5. The CDR3 DNA is TGTGCCAGCGTGGGACAGGGGTCAGATACGCAGTATTTT. It specifies CASVGQGSDTQYF.

This clonotype was picked up a small number of times. This rearrangement joins TRBV4-1 to TRBJ2-1; 9 positions match TRBD2. This CDR3 comprises 15 residues. After removal of 8 bases from V and 6 bases from J, the junction contained 11 bases not matched to a gene. Germline values: CDR1 MGHRA, CDR2 YSYEKL. In DNA, the CDR3 is TGCGCCAGCGGTAGTAGCGGGGGAGTAGGCAATGAGCAGTTCTTC. Encoded protein: CASGSSGGVGNEQFF.

This clonotype was seen repeatedly, ten times or more. The chain is built from TRBV28 and TRBJ2-2; D is ambiguous. The CDR3 has 15 amino acids. The V end lost 2 bases, the J end lost 1 base, and 8 bases lay between the germline ends. Germline assignment: CDR1 MDHEN and CDR2 SYDVKM. The CDR3 coding sequence is TGTGCCAGCAGTTTAGTGGTTCTGAACACCGGGGAGCTGTTTTTT. It specifies CASSLVVLNTGELFF.

This clonotype was picked up a small number of times. This chain links TRBV6-1 with TRBJ2-5; D is unresolved. V gave up 1 base and J gave up 2 bases, with 8 bases separating them. Looked up from germline, CDR1 is MNHNS and CDR2 is SASEGT. This CDR3 comprises 14 residues. The DNA of the CDR3 is TGTGCCAGCAGTGAAGTGATACAGCAAGAGACCCAGTACTTC. It codes for CASSEVIQQETQYF.

CDR3 in amino acids: CASFTSGANEQFF. In DNA, the CDR3 is TGTGCCAGCTTCACCTCAGGGGCCAATGAGCAGTTCTTC. This chain joins TRBV5-6 and TRBJ2-1; possible D gene TRBD1, 6 bases. The germline CDR1 and CDR2 sequences are SGHDT and YYEEEE. CDR3 size: 13 residues. V lost 7 bases and J lost 6, with 14 bases in between.

The sample holds a few counts of this clonotype. This rearrangement joins TRBV6-5 to TRBJ1-2; possibly TRBD1 for D (6 bases). This CDR3 is 16 amino acids long. V gave up 2 bases and J gave up 4 bases, with 17 bases separating them. CDR1 is MNHEY and CDR2 is SVGAGI in the germline V gene. The CDR3 region is CASSYTIGGDPYGYTF. In nucleotides, the CDR3 is TGTGCCAGCAGTTACACCATAGGGGGTGATCCCTATGGCTACACCTTC.

This clonotype was picked up a small number of times. The CDR3 bases are TGCGCCAGCAGCGTCGGAGGGGTTGGAGCTTTCTTT. Amino acids: CASSVGGVGAFF. J is TRBJ1-1 and V is TRBV10-2; D perhaps matches TRBD1 (5 bases). Germline lookup yields CDR1 WSHSY and CDR2 SAAADI. The CDR3 length is 12 residues. V was cut by 6 bases and J by 10 bases, with 15 bases left in between.

This clonotype showed up many times. The chain employs TRBV7-6 and TRBJ2-2, with D possibly being TRBD2 (5 bases). Deletions cut 1 base from V and 4 bases from J, with 10 bases between. The CDR3 is made up of 15 amino acids. Germline CDR1 is SGHVS and CDR2 is FNYEAQ. CDR3 DNA: TGTGCCAGCAGCTTAGATGGACTCCCCACCGGGGAGCTGTTTTTT. It specifies CASSLDGLPTGELFF.

The V gene is TRBV29-1, the J gene TRBJ2-3, with TRBD1 as a possible D gene (5 bases). From germline, CDR1 is SQVTM and CDR2 ANQGSEA. The germline V and J ends were trimmed by 7 bases and 9 bases, with 11 bases remaining between them. CDR3 size: 10 residues. DNA of the CDR3: TGCAGCGCCATCGACAGAACGCAGTATTTT. Amino acids: CSAIDRTQYF.

To note about this clonotype: This sequence may be a read error, since a much larger clone differs from it by one base. V usage is TRBV20-1 and J usage is TRBJ2-5, with unresolved D. The CDR3 has 14 amino acids. Germline values: CDR1 DFQATT, CDR2 SNEGSKA (reference sequence). V dropped 0 bases and J dropped 1 base, with 9 bases sitting between them. CDR3 amino acids: CSARDGVGQETQYF. CDR3 DNA sequence: TGCAGTGCTAGAGATGGAGTGGGCCAAGAGACCCAGTACTTC.

V usage is TRBV12-3 or TRBV12-4 and J usage is TRBJ1-1; 10 bases align to TRBD1. The CDR3 covers 15 residues. V gave up 8 bases and J gave up 3 bases; unmatched junction bases: 9. CDR3 protein: CASGRYGTGDTEAFF. CDR3 sequence (DNA): TGTGCCAGCGGTCGGTACGGGACAGGGGACACTGAAGCTTTCTTT.

Many counts were recorded for this clonotype. The chain is built from TRBV6-1 and TRBJ2-7; 7 bases line up with TRBD1. The CDR3 is 14 residues long. V shed 5 bases and J 4 bases; nucleotides not matched to a gene: 8. Germline V gene lookup returns CDR1 MNHNS and CDR2 SASEGT. The CDR3 sequence is CASSYAQGEYEQYV. The DNA of the CDR3 is TGTGCCAGCAGTTACGCGCAGGGGGAATACGAGCAGTACGTC.

This clonotype has a count of ten or more. CDR3 loop: CASSSFPGTKSTDTQYF. CDR3 bases: TGTGCCAGCAGCTCTTTTCCCGGGACTAAGAGCACAGATACGCAGTATTTT. The rearrangement joins TRBV7-3 to TRBJ2-3; 7 positions match TRBD2. This CDR3 is built from 17 residues. Trimming cost V 4 bases and J 0 bases; bases outside gene matches: 10. CDR1 SGHTA and CDR2 FQGTGA come from the germline V gene. Full variable domain (rest looked up from reference TRBV7-3 and TRBJ2-3): GAGVSQTPSNKVTEKGKYVELRCDPISGHTALYWYRQSLGQGPEFLIYFQGTGAADDSGLPNDRFFAVRPEGSVSTLKIQRTERGDSAVYLCASSSFPGTKSTDTQYFGPGTRLTVL.

This clonotype was observed a handful of times. The chain uses TRBV7-8 and TRBJ2-3; D gene ambiguous. V gave up 10 bases and J gave up 4 bases, with 12 bases separating them. The germline gives CDR1 SGHVS, CDR2 FQNEAQ. The CDR3 has 12 residues. CDR3 DNA sequence: TGTGCCACTAGGGCCGATGCAGATACGCAGTATTTT. It yields the protein CATRADADTQYF. Together with reference TRBV7-8 and TRBJ2-3, the CDR3 gives the full variable domain: GAGVSQSPRYKVAKRGQDVALRCDPISGHVSLFWYQQALGQGPEFLTYFQNEAQLDKSGLPSDRFFAERPEGSVSTLKIQRTQQEDSAVYLCATRADADTQYFGPGTRLTVL.

This clonotype came up many times. The rearrangement uses TRBV4-1 and TRBJ2-3; 8 bases fit TRBD1. CDR1 MGHRA and CDR2 YSYEKL come from the germline V gene. This CDR3 comprises 16 residues. With V trimmed by 4 bases and J by 0 bases, 6 bases remained unmatched. The CDR3 DNA is TGCGCCAGCAGCCGATTGACAGGGGCTAGCACAGATACGCAGTATTTT. This translates into CASSRLTGASTDTQYF.

This clonotype has at least ten counts. The chain employs TRBV14 and TRBJ1-2; D ambiguous. Trimming cost V 6 bases and J 2 bases, with 16 bases left between them. The CDR3 spans 15 residues. Germline loops: CDR1 SGHDN, CDR2 FVKESK. The CDR3 coding sequence is TGTGCCAGCAGTCACCACCGATCAGGAAACTATGGCTACACCTTC. It yields the protein CASSHHRSGNYGYTF.

As for this clonotype: A much bigger clone sits one base away, suggesting this may be a read error. The genes are TRBV6-5 and TRBJ2-5; TRBD1 might be the D (5 bases). CDR3 size: 18 residues. The germline gives CDR1 MNHEY, CDR2 SVGAGI. The CDR3 coding sequence is TGTACCAGCAGCCTTACCCCCCCTAGGACCTTCAGGGAAGAGACCCAGTACTTC. Residues: CTSSLTPPRTFREETQYF.